This record covers a single TCR beta chain. There is no known antigen for this receptor. No clone much larger than this one lies a single base away; base qualities are absent. Reading from cysteine to phenylalanine, the CDR3 counts 13 amino acids. The entry retains the CDR3 DNA only, 39 bases that are in frame from base 1. Trimming removed 1 base from V and 5 bases from J, leaving 6 bases between the germline ends. This entry is derived from a study of T-cell reconstitution after alpha-beta-depleted transplantation in children (dated by TCRdb to the mid-2010s). For the wider study: T-cell immune reconstitution after TCRalphabeta/CD19-depleted allogeneic hematopoietic cell transplantation in children was quantitatively tracked in the study by means of TCR repertoire profiling.

Receptors were amplified or captured by PCR. Sequencing was carried out with an Illumina HiSeq 2500. TCR library preparation used molecular barcoding, with unique molecular identifiers applied to normalize quantification of the TCRbeta repertoire. The public sequencing data were trimmed at Q25 with fastp and processed into clonotypes with MiXCR by TCRdb, which kept only in-frame beta chains. When rows share a CDR3 protein, they turn into one entry using the most common DNA and genes. The sample includes fewer than 130,000 distinct CDR3 sequences, with approximately 10% observed a single time. The ten biggest clones cover about 7.3% of the sample.

This material consisted of PBMCs from the stem cell graft donor, taken from the stem cell graft. The receptor chain draws on TRBV12-3 or TRBV12-4 and TRBJ2-1; the D gene is unclear. This sequence was found in a human donor who donated a stem cell graft to a child with acute lymphoblastic leukemia. The CDR3 region: CASSLGVDNEQFF. The nucleotides are TGTGCCAGCAGTTTAGGGGTGGACAATGAGCAGTTCTTC.